These T cell receptor beta chains were read from a single sample in a study of monozygotic twins with inflammatory bowel disease. Using the 5' RACE reads, TCRdb records one entry per CDR3 protein without DNA. The data show 310,000 or so distinct CDR3 sequences, and the top ten clones hold roughly 2%. The sample taken for sequencing was blood. The receptors derive from a human donor with ulcerative colitis or Crohn's disease, or a healthy co-twin of an affected twin (not recorded which). The CDR3 runs from the conserved cysteine through the conserved F or W. Each record gives: J gene, CDR3 length, V gene, CDR3 protein.

>TRBJ1-2|14|TRBV7-2
CASSPVRGSRGYTF
>TRBJ1-2|13|TRBV29-1
CSVEVRRNYGYTF
>TRBJ2-2|15|TRBV5-1
CASSLDGQNTGELFF
>TRBJ2-5|16|TRBV5-1
CASSTGLAGRVETQYF
>TRBJ2-7|12|TRBV28
CASSFKGYEQYF
>TRBJ2-1|12|TRBV15
CATRSVYNEQFF
>TRBJ2-3|14|TRBV3-1
CASSQGGASHTQYF
>TRBJ2-3|13|TRBV25-1
CASSREWADTQYF
>TRBJ2-7|11|TRBV6-5
CASQRDYEQYF
>TRBJ2-7|14|TRBV7-8
CASSPRLDSYEQYF
>TRBJ2-2|15|TRBV7-9
CASSPVRGRTGELFF
>TRBJ2-6|23|TRBV28
CASSSVIDREGTTQRSGANVLTF
>TRBJ2-7|16|TRBV5-1
CASSSTTGTSGAEQYF
>TRBJ2-3|17|TRBV13
CASSLRLAGGSTDTQYF
>TRBJ2-5|15|TRBV2
CASKWRGIGQETQYF
>TRBJ1-2|13|TRBV20-1
CSATGGGAYGYTF
>TRBJ1-5|16|TRBV20-1
CSARSPGGPRSQPQHF
>TRBJ2-7|16|TRBV5-1
CASSFAQGAGSYEQYF
>TRBJ1-6|13|TRBV7-9
CASSRYENSPLHF
>TRBJ1-5|14|TRBV6-5
CASSLDRSNQPQHF
>TRBJ2-1|19|TRBV11-2
CASSLRSSGGRTGGVEQFF
>TRBJ2-1|13|TRBV12-3/TRBV12-4
CASSRTVNNEQFF
>TRBJ1-2|17|TRBV14
CASSQWRSRASHYGYTF
>TRBJ2-1|15|TRBV7-8
CASSFFSLGRNEQFF
>TRBJ1-2|12|TRBV19
CASSQGLVGYTF
>TRBJ1-6|13|TRBV5-1
CASSSGDNSPLHF
>TRBJ2-7|15|TRBV20-1
CSARDSGLADYEQYF
>TRBJ2-1|19|TRBV10-3
CAISEPGTSGSGTYNEQFF
>TRBJ2-3|15|TRBV7-3
CASSFLGQGRDTQYF
>TRBJ2-1|15|TRBV2
CASSPGTGVLDEQFF
>TRBJ1-1|15|TRBV5-1
CASTDREVRGTEAFF